This T cell receptor (beta chain) originates from a study of blood T cell repertoires in COVID-19. The table came from immunoSEQ multiplex PCR; TCRdb's copy has only in-frame clones and leaves some out. Altogether under 85,000 clones are present, 80% to 90% being singletons, with the ten largest covering roughly 5.4%. The sample taken for sequencing was peripheral blood. The TCR comes from a man in his forties or fifties with active COVID-19.

Here the CDR3 DNA reads TGTGCCAGCAGCGCCACAGGGGGCTTGGGCTACACCTTC. Protein sequence: CASSATGGLGYTF. The V and J genes are TRBV9 and TRBJ1-2; 9 bases align to TRBD1. Looked up from germline, CDR1 is SGDLS and CDR2 is YYNGEE. The CDR3 sequence is 13 residues long. The J segment lost 8 bases and the V segment lost 3 bases, leaving 5 bases of the junction unmatched. Looking up the rest from reference TRBV9 and TRBJ1-2 gives the full variable domain: DSGVTQTPKHLITATGQRVTLRCSPRSGDLSVYWYQQSLDQGLQFLIQYYNGEERAKGNILERFSAQQFPDLHSELNLSSLELGDSALYFCASSATGGLGYTFGSGTRLTVV.